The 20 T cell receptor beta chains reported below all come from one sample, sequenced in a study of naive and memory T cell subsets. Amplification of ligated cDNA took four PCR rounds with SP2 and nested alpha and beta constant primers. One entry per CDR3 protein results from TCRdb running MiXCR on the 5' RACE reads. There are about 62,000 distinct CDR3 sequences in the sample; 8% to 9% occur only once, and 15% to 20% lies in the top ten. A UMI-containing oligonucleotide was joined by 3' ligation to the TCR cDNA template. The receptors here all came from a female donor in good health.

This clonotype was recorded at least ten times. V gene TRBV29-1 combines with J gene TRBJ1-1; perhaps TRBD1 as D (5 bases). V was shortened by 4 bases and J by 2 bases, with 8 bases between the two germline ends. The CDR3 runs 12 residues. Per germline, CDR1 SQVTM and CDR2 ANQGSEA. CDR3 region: CSVVTENTEAFF. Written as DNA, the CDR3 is TGCAGCGTTGTGACAGAAAACACTGAAGCTTTCTTT.

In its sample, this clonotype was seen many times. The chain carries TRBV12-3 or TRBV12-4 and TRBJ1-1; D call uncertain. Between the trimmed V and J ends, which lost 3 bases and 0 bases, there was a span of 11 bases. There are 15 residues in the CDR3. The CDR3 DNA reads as TGTGCCAGCAGTTTTGAGTTTGGAATGAACACTGAAGCTTTCTTT. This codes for CASSFEFGMNTEAFF.

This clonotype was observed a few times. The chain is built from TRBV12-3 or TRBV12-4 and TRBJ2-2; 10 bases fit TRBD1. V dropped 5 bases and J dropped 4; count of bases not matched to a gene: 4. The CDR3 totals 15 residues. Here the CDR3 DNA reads TGTGCCAGCAGTCGGGACAGGGGATCCACCGGGGAGCTGTTTTTT. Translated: CASSRDRGSTGELFF.

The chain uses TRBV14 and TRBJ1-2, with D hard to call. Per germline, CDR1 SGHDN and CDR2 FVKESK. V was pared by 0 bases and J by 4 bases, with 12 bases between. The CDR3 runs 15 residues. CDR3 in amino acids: CASSQENPIFYGYTF. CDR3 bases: TGTGCCAGCAGCCAAGAGAACCCTATATTCTATGGCTACACCTTC.

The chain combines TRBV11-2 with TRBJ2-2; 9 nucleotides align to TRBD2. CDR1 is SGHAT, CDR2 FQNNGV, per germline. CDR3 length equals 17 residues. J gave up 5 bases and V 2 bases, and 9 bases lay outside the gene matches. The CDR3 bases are TGTGCCAGCAGCTTATATCCGGGACTAGCTGAAACCGGGGAGCTGTTTTTT. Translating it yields CASSLYPGLAETGELFF.

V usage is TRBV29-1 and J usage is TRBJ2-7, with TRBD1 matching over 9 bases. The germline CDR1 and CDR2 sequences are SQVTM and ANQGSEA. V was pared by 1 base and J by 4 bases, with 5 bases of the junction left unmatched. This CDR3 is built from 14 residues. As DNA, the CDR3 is TGCAGCGTTGAAGTGGGGACAGGGCTTTACGAGCAGTACTTC. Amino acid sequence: CSVEVGTGLYEQYF.

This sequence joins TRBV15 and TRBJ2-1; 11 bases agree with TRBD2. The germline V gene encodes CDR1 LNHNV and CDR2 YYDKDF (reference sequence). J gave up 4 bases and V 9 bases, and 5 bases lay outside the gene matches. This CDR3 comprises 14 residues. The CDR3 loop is CATAGTSGYNEQFF. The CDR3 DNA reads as TGTGCCACGGCTGGGACTAGCGGATACAATGAGCAGTTCTTC.

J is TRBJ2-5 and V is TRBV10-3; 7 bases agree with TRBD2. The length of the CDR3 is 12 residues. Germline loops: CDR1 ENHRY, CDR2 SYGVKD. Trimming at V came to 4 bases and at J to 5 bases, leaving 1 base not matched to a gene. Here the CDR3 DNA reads TGTGCCATCAGTGTGGGAGGGGAGACCCAGTACTTC. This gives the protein CAISVGGETQYF.

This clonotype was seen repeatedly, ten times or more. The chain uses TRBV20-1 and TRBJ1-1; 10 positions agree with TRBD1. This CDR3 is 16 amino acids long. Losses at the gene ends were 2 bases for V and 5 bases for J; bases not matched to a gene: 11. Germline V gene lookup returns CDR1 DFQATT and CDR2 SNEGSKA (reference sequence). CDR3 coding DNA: TGCAGTGCTAGATTACCCGGGACAGGGGATTTAACTGAAGCTTTCTTT. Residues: CSARLPGTGDLTEAFF.

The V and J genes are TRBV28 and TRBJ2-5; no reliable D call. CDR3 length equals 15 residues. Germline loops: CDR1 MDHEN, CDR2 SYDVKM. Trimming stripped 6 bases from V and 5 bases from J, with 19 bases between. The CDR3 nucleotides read TGTGCCAGCAGCCTCTCCGACCCCCGGCCGGAGACCCAGTACTTC. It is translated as CASSLSDPRPETQYF. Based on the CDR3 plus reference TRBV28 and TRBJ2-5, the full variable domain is DVKVTQSSRYLVKRTGEKVFLECVQDMDHENMFWYRQDPGLGLRLIYFSYDVKMKEKGDIPEGYSVSREKKERFSLILESASTNQTSMYLCASSLSDPRPETQYFGPGTRLLVL.

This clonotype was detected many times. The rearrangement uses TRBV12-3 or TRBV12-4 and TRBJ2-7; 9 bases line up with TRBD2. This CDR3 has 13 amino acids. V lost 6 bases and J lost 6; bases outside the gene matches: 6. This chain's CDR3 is CASRVAGAPEQYF. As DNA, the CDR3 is TGTGCCAGCAGGGTAGCGGGAGCCCCCGAGCAGTACTTC.

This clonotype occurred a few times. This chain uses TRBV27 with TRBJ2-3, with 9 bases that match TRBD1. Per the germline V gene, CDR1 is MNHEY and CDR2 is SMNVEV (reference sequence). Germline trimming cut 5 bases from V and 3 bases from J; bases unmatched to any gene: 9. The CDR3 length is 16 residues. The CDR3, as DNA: TGTGCCAGCAGTGTTGGGACAGGGAAGGCGACAGATACGCAGTATTTT. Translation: CASSVGTGKATDTQYF.

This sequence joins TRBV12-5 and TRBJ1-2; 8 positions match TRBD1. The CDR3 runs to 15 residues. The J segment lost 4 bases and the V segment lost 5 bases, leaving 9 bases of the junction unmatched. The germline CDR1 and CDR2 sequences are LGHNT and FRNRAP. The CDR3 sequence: CASGTTLGQAYGYTF. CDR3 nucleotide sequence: TGTGCTAGTGGTACAACCCTGGGACAGGCCTATGGCTACACCTTC.

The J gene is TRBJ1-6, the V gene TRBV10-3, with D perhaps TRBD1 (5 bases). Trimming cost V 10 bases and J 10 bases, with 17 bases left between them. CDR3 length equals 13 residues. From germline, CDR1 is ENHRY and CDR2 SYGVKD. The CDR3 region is CATGGVLDSPLHF. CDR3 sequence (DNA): TGTGCCACTGGGGGGGTATTGGACTCACCCCTCCACTTT.

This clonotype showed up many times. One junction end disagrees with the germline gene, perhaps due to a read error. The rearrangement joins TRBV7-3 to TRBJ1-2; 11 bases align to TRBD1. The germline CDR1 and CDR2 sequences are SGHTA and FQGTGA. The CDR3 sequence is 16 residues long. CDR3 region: CASSLTGTGGNYGYTF. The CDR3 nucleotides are TGTGCCAGCAGCCTAACCGGGACAGGGGGTAACTATGGCTACACCTTC.

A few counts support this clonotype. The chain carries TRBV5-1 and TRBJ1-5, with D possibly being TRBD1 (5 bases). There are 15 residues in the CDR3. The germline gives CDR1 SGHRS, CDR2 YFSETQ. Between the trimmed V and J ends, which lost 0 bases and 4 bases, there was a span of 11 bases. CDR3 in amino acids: CASSLGQGVNQPQHF. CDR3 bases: TGCGCCAGCAGCTTGGGCCAGGGTGTAAATCAGCCCCAGCATTTT.

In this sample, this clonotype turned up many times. The CDR3 coding sequence is TGCAGCGTTGAAGGGAAACAGGACACTGAAGCTTTCTTT. It is translated as CSVEGKQDTEAFF. V and J are TRBV29-1 and TRBJ1-1; perhaps TRBD1 as D (5 bases). Germline CDR1 and CDR2: SQVTM and ANQGSEA. This CDR3 comprises 13 residues. Trimming cost V 1 base and J 3 bases, with 9 bases left between them.

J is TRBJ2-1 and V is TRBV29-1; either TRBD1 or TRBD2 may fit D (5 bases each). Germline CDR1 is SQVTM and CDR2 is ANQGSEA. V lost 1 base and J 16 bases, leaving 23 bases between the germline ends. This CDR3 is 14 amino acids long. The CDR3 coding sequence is TGCAGCGTTGAAGGGGACCCACCTACAATGAGCAGTTTCTTC. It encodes CSVEGDPPTMSSFF.

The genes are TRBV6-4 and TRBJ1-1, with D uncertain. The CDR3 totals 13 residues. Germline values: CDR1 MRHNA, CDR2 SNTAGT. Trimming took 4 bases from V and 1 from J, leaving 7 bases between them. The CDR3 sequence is CASSVRGNTEAFF. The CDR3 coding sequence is TGTGCCAGCAGTGTCCGAGGGAACACTGAAGCTTTCTTT.

This chain's CDR3 is CSATGQTNTGELFF. The CDR3 DNA follows: TGCAGTGCCACCGGACAGACGAACACCGGGGAGCTGTTTTTT. The rearrangement uses TRBV20-1 and TRBJ2-2; tentative D call: TRBD1 (6 bases). The CDR3 extends over 14 amino acids. Trimming left V 6 bases short and J 0 bases short, with 11 bases between. CDR1 is DFQATT, CDR2 SNEGSKA, per germline (reference sequence).